The present T cell receptor beta chain was sequenced within a study of response to subunit inactivated influenza vaccine. Study outcomes and limitations: It was the authors' suggestion that each seasonal influenza vaccination recruits few new T cells.

This clonotype was seen a handful of times. Antigen: not known. This CDR3 contains 14 residues. Losses at the gene ends were 3 bases for V and 3 bases for J; bases not matched to a gene: 6. Per the germline V gene, CDR1 is DFQATT and CDR2 is SNEGSKA (reference sequence). TCRdb reprocessed the RT-PCR reads with MiXCR, giving one entry per CDR3 protein. The data contain about half a million distinct CDR3 sequences, around 9.9% of them singletons. The clonotype originates from a man in his fifties or sixties who received an inactivated influenza vaccine. The chain recombines TRBV20-1 with TRBJ2-3; 7 bases line up with TRBD1. The material sequenced was PBMCs from blood, taken about 40 days after vaccination. CDR3: CSARDRSRTDTQYF. CDR3 coding DNA: TGCAGTGCTAGGGACAGGTCAAGAACAGATACGCAGTATTTT.